The text below deals with one T cell receptor beta chain. In the source study's methods: Reference gene primer amplification gave nucleated cell count estimates. The protocol was immunoSEQ multiplex PCR, while the TCRdb copy is restricted to in-frame clones and leaves out a portion. The V and J calls and clone size are taken from that table; D and trimming were inferred from the DNA. The sample lists around 63,000 clones, about 86% occurring once. These data come from a study of blood T cell repertoires in COVID-19. Across the whole study: The United States, Italy and Spain supplied acute and convalescent COVID-19 samples. The analysed material was cDNA or gDNA that came from T cells, B-cell-depleted T cells, or PBMCs.

Per germline, CDR1 SGDLS and CDR2 YYNGEE. The CDR3 covers 14 residues. V lost 5 bases to trimming and J lost 6 bases; unmatched junction nucleotides: 8. Sequencing was performed on peripheral blood. The receptor was isolated from an elderly woman with active or convalescent COVID-19. The V gene is TRBV9, the J gene TRBJ2-1, with 7 bases identical to TRBD2. For the CDR3, the DNA is TGTGCCAGCAGGGGAAGCGGGGAACTCAATGAGCAGTTCTTC. Translation gives CASRGSGELNEQFF.